The present T cell receptor (beta chain) was sequenced within a study of patients with pleural tuberculosis. TCRdb itself ran the reads through MiXCR, one entry per CDR3 protein. This sample has under 30,000 distinct CDR3 sequences, with over 15% found just once. Germline CDR1 and CDR2: MNHNS and SASEGT. With 2 bases clipped from V and 2 bases from J, the junction kept 6 bases outside the gene matches. The CDR3 is 16 amino acids. This receptor was taken from a human donor with pleural tuberculosis. The specimen sequenced was peripheral blood. The rearrangement links TRBV6-1 to TRBJ2-3; TRBD1 agrees at 8 bases. The CDR3 reads CASSEPGTGITDTQYF. CDR3 nucleotides: TGTGCCAGCAGTGAACCAGGGACAGGCATCACAGATACGCAGTATTTT.